The 14 T cell receptor beta chains below come from one sample, sequenced in a study of T cells in localized non-small cell lung cancer. Here immunoSEQ multiplex PCR was the method, and the copy in TCRdb shows in-frame clones only, minus some. The sample shows some 14,000 clones, 84% of them seen only once. Sequenced material: peripheral blood, taken before any cancer treatment. These receptors came from a female donor older than 55 with stage I squamous cell lung carcinoma.

In DNA, the CDR3 is TGTGCCAGCAGCCCCAACAGACGGGGGACAGCCAACAATTATTCACCCCTCCACTTT. Protein product: CASSPNRRGTANNYSPLHF. The chain recombines TRBV11-2 with TRBJ1-6, with 7 bases lining up with TRBD1. J was trimmed by 8 bases and V by 5 bases; bases with no gene match: 21. Germline V CDR1 and CDR2: SGHAT, FQNNGV. The CDR3 length is 19 residues.

The table lists this clone with a count of one. The gene calls are TRBV6-1 and TRBJ1-2; 7 bases map to TRBD1. From germline, CDR1 is MNHNS and CDR2 SASEGT. Trimming at V came to 6 bases and at J to 4 bases, leaving 8 bases not matched to a gene. This CDR3 spans 14 amino acids. The CDR3 loop reads CASRSTGVAYGYTF. Here the CDR3 DNA reads TGTGCCAGCAGATCCACAGGGGTGGCCTATGGCTACACCTTC.

The gene calls are TRBV19 and TRBJ2-2; D not certain. V shed 4 bases and J shed 2 bases, with 14 bases lying between them. Germline CDR1 LNHDA, CDR2 SQIVND (reference sequence). CDR3 length: 16 amino acids. The CDR3 reads CASSTYPGPNTGELFF. Here the CDR3 DNA reads TGTGCCAGTAGTACCTATCCGGGCCCTAACACCGGGGAGCTGTTTTTT. Based on the CDR3 plus reference TRBV19 and TRBJ2-2, the full variable domain is DGGITQSPKYLFRKEGQNVTLSCEQNLNHDAMYWYRQDPGQGLRLIYYSQIVNDFQKGDIAEGYSVSREKKESFPLTVTSAQKNPTAFYLCASSTYPGPNTGELFFGEGSRLTVL.

The chain combines TRBV6-5 with TRBJ1-2; no firm D call. Trimming removed 2 bases at V and 2 bases at J, with 6 bases between. The germline V gene has CDR1 MNHEY and CDR2 SVGAGI. The CDR3 length is 13 residues. For the CDR3, the DNA is TGTGCCAGCAGTTACGGGGTCAACTATGGCTACACCTTC. Its translation is CASSYGVNYGYTF.

Details on this clone: Compared with germline, one end of the junction differs, possibly owing to a read error. The chain is built from TRBV7-8 and TRBJ2-7; D is possibly TRBD1 (5 bases). The length of the CDR3 is 12 residues. Germline CDR1 SGHVS, CDR2 FQNEAQ. The CDR3 region is CASSLVGRGYVF. Here the CDR3 DNA reads TGTGCCAGCAGCTTAGTAGGAAGGGGTTATGTCTTC.

This sequence joins TRBV27 and TRBJ1-1, with TRBD1 matching 9 bases. CDR1 and CDR2 from the germline V gene are MNHEY and SMNVEV (reference sequence). J was trimmed by 5 bases and V by 5 bases; bases with no gene match: 6. CDR3 length: 14 residues. The CDR3 protein is CASSLMTGGTEAFF. The CDR3 bases are TGTGCCAGCAGTCTAATGACAGGGGGTACTGAAGCTTTCTTT.

This clone occurred a few times. The chain carries TRBV7-3 and TRBJ2-5, with D possibly called TRBD1 or TRBD2 (6 bases each). Germline-derived CDR1 and CDR2 are SGHTA and FQGTGA. This CDR3 is built from 14 residues. V shed 2 bases and J shed 1 base, with 8 bases lying between them. The chain's CDR3 is CASSLGGGQETQYF. As DNA, the CDR3 is TGTGCCAGCAGCTTAGGAGGGGGCCAAGAGACCCAGTACTTC.

V gene TRBV4-3 combines with J gene TRBJ2-3; TRBD1 matches at 7 bases. The CDR3 runs 15 residues. Per germline, CDR1 LGHNA and CDR2 YSLEER. Unmatched junction bases numbered 7, after V lost 2 bases and J lost 5 bases. Written as DNA, the CDR3 is TGCGCCAGCAGCCAAACGGGGACAGACTTAGATACGCAGTATTTT. The encoded protein is CASSQTGTDLDTQYF.

By share, this clone ranks as medium-sized. V gene TRBV7-9 combines with J gene TRBJ2-3, with 13 bases that match TRBD2. The germline CDR1 and CDR2 sequences are SEHNR and FQNEAQ (reference sequence). This CDR3 contains 16 residues. V gave up 5 bases and J gave up 2 bases; unmatched junction bases: 4. The CDR3 region is CASSAGLAGDTDTQYF. As DNA, the CDR3 is TGTGCCAGCAGCGCAGGACTAGCGGGGGACACAGATACGCAGTATTTT.

The V call is TRBV2, the J call TRBJ2-3; D gene uncertain. This CDR3 comprises 13 residues. CDR1 and CDR2 from the germline V gene are SNHLY and FYNNEI. Trimming stripped 6 bases from V and 1 base from J, with 8 bases between. CDR3 sequence: CASRTWGTDTQYF. In DNA, the CDR3 is TGTGCCAGCAGGACCTGGGGCACAGATACGCAGTATTTT.

This chain joins TRBV29-1 and TRBJ2-5, with D possibly being TRBD2 (5 bases). V was clipped by 7 bases and J by 7 bases, with 19 bases between them. The CDR3 is made up of 13 amino acids. Germline-derived CDR1 and CDR2 are SQVTM and ANQGSEA. The CDR3 loop reads CSASTSTEGTQYF. For the CDR3, the DNA is TGCAGCGCTTCCACCTCGACTGAGGGGACCCAGTACTTC. Full variable domain (rest looked up from reference TRBV29-1 and TRBJ2-5): SAVISQKPSRDICQRGTSLTIQCQVDSQVTMMFWYRQQPGQSLTLIATANQGSEATYESGFVIDKFPISRPNLTFSTLTVSNMSPEDSSIYLCSASTSTEGTQYFGPGTRLLVL.

The chain carries TRBV2 and TRBJ1-1; weak D call: TRBD1 (6 bases). CDR1 and CDR2 (germline): SNHLY, FYNNEI. V was shortened by 4 bases and J by 4 bases, with 13 bases between the two germline ends. The CDR3 contains 14 residues. The CDR3 coding sequence is TGTGCCAGCAGTGGTATCACAGGGATCACTGAAGCTTTCTTT. Residues: CASSGITGITEAFF. Full variable domain (remainder filled in from reference TRBV2 and TRBJ1-1): EPEVTQTPSHQVTQMGQEVILRCVPISNHLYFYWYRQILGQKVEFLVSFYNNEISEKSEIFDDQFSVERPDGSNFTLKIRSTKLEDSAMYFCASSGITGITEAFFGQGTRLTVV.

This clone appeared a few times. The rearrangement links TRBV5-4 to TRBJ2-5; no definite D call. Trimming cost V 0 bases and J 3 bases, with 0 bases left between them. The CDR3 length is 11 residues. CDR1 and CDR2 (germline): SGHNT, YYREEE (reference sequence). The chain's CDR3 is CASSLEETQYF. CDR3 nucleotide sequence: TGTGCCAGCAGCTTGGAAGAGACCCAGTACTTC.

V and J are TRBV5-4 and TRBJ1-2; 10 bases map to TRBD1. Germline CDR1 SGHNT, CDR2 YYREEE (reference sequence). After removal of 4 bases from V and 3 bases from J, the junction contained 3 bases not matched to a gene. The CDR3 spans 14 residues. Here the CDR3 reads CASSRQGAYYGYTF. Written as DNA, the CDR3 is TGTGCCAGCAGCCGACAGGGGGCGTACTATGGCTACACCTTC.